The following is a T cell receptor (beta chain) sequence with its context. The trim removed 3 bases at V and 0 bases at J, leaving 5 bases unmatched. The CDR3 is 15 residues long. Germline CDR1 reads SGHRS; CDR2 reads YFSETQ. The data derive from a study of blood T cell repertoires in COVID-19. Authors' data handling: How many nucleated cells were present was estimated from reference gene primer amplification. Only in-frame clones appear in the TCRdb table, and some are missing; sequencing was by immunoSEQ multiplex PCR. V and J calls and clone size are copied from that table; D and trimming were computed from the DNA. The sample yields just over 75,000 clones, roughly 84% seen once.

This chain connects TRBV5-1 to TRBJ1-1; 7 bases agree with TRBD1. The sample taken for sequencing was peripheral blood. The sequence derives from a man between 50 and 59 years old with acute or convalescent COVID-19. CDR3 loop: CASSSGDRMNTEAFF. CDR3 bases: TGCGCCAGCAGCTCGGGGGACAGAATGAACACTGAAGCTTTCTTT.